Sequencing of this T cell receptor beta chain was carried out in a study of T cell responses to AZD1222 COVID-19 vaccine. Study context: Second-dose groups at about 4 or about 12 weeks were pooled.

Assay: immunoSEQ multiplex PCR; the TCRdb copy retains only in-frame clones and omits some. The sample lists some 140,000 clones; about 87% were seen once. Study-level results: The donors showed a predominance of white British ancestry and of females, with possible underestimation of clonal diversity. CD4 TCRs covered the whole spike, strongest at regions 160-218 and 743-854. Per reports, nearly half of all spike-specific TCRs target regions that are unmutated in variants.

This clone was picked up one time. No antigen is known for it. This receptor was obtained from an adult in good health. Sample: peripheral blood, taken on day 0 of AZD1222 vaccination.

CDR3 sequence reads: CASSSAGGETQYF. The CDR3 DNA is TGTGCCAGCAGCTCGGCAGGGGGAGAGACCCAGTACTTC. The chain recombines TRBV5-4 with TRBJ2-5; 7 bases are shared with TRBD1. Germline CDR1 SGHNT, CDR2 YYREEE (reference sequence). The CDR3 runs 13 residues. V was pared by 3 bases and J by 4 bases, with 3 bases of the junction left unmatched. Looking up the rest from reference TRBV5-4 and TRBJ2-5 gives the full variable domain: ETGVTQSPTHLIKTRGQQVTLRCSSQSGHNTVSWYQQALGQGPQFIFQYYREEENGRGNFPPRFSGLQFPNYSSELNVNALELDDSALYLCASSSAGGETQYFGPGTRLLVL.